The entry below gives a single T cell receptor (beta chain) sequence along with its context. The data stem from a study of blood T cell repertoires in COVID-19. Turning to the study itself: The United States, Italy and Spain provided the acute and convalescent COVID-19 samples. T cells, B-cell-depleted T cells, or PBMCs provided the cDNA or gDNA that served as material.

Germline CDR1 LGHDT, CDR2 YNNKEL (reference sequence). V lost 4 bases and J 9 bases, leaving 19 bases between the germline ends. The CDR3 sequence is 15 residues long. The protocol was immunoSEQ multiplex PCR, while the TCRdb copy is restricted to in-frame clones and leaves out a portion. The sample lists some 180,000 clones, approximately 90% occurring once. The specimen was peripheral blood. V gene TRBV3-1 (or the pseudogene TRBV3-2) combines with J gene TRBJ2-1; possibly TRBD2 for D (6 bases). The clonotype comes from a man aged 35 to 55 with active or convalescent COVID-19. CDR3: CASSPGTHTGREQFF. For the CDR3, the DNA is TGTGCCAGCAGCCCCGGGACTCACACGGGCCGTGAGCAGTTCTTC.